This passage covers 5 T cell receptor beta chains from one sample sequenced in a study of cytomegalovirus exposure and HLA in healthy donors. PCR used 60 Vbeta primers and 13 Jbeta primers. Assay: immunoSEQ multiplex PCR; the TCRdb copy retains only in-frame clones and omits some. The table includes about 130,000 clones, 79% detected once. What was sequenced was PBMCs. The receptors were gathered from a man in his forties in good health and CMV-seropositive.

The rearrangement uses TRBV5-6 and TRBJ1-1; 9 bases fit TRBD1. This CDR3 has 14 residues. Germline V gene sequence: CDR1 SGHDT, CDR2 YYEEEE. V lost 6 bases to trimming and J lost 5 bases; unmatched junction nucleotides: 8. CDR3 sequence: CASTPGTGRTEAFF. The CDR3 nucleotides read TGTGCCAGCACCCCGGGGACAGGGAGGACTGAAGCTTTCTTT.

The rearrangement joins TRBV19 to TRBJ2-1; 10 bases agree with TRBD2. V was clipped by 2 bases and J by 9 bases; unmatched bases: 7. The CDR3 contains 15 residues. CDR1 is LNHDA and CDR2 is SQIVND in the germline V gene (reference sequence). CDR3 DNA sequence: TGTGCCAGTAGTATATCAAGCGGGAGGGCCTTTGAGCAGTTCTTC. As protein: CASSISSGRAFEQFF.

Only a few counts were recorded for this clone. This chain links TRBV28 with TRBJ1-2, with TRBD1 matching 7 bases. Losses at the gene ends were 3 bases for V and 4 bases for J; bases not matched to a gene: 5. CDR3 length equals 14 residues. CDR1 and CDR2 from the germline V gene are MDHEN and SYDVKM. CDR3 protein: CASSLMAGGYGYTF. The CDR3 DNA sequence: TGTGCCAGCAGTTTGATGGCAGGGGGCTATGGCTACACCTTC.

The CDR3 sequence: CASSWSGSPYNEQFF. In DNA form, the CDR3 reads TGTGCCAGCAGTTGGAGCGGGTCCCCATACAATGAGCAGTTCTTC. The gene calls are TRBV7-6 and TRBJ2-1; TRBD2 is a possible D gene (6 bases). Germline V gene lookup returns CDR1 SGHVS and CDR2 FNYEAQ. The length of the CDR3 is 15 residues. V was clipped by 6 bases and J by 4 bases, with 16 bases between them.

This clone was counted once. The chain links TRBV6-1 to TRBJ2-6; D ambiguous. Trimming stripped 6 bases from V and 0 bases from J, with 9 bases between. Per the germline V gene, CDR1 is MNHNS and CDR2 is SASEGT. The CDR3 totals 15 residues. The CDR3 is CASRIPSSGANVLTF. The DNA for the CDR3 is TGTGCCAGCAGGATACCGAGCTCTGGGGCCAACGTCCTGACTTTC.